This entry lists 13 T cell receptor beta chains sequenced from one sample in a study of shared clonotypes between healthy human individuals (dated by TCRdb to 2018 to 2021). Receptor amplification or capture employed the immunoSEQ multiplex PCR assay. TCRdb took over this immuneACCESS table, retaining in-frame rearrangements with V and J assigned. Such tables are incomplete; in checked studies, under half of the missing clones stem from an unresolved V gene, and the remainder is unexplained. The sample table contains a few million clones; only one count was recorded for 80% to 95% of them. The ten largest account for approximately 0.4% of the sample. Source material: naive CD4+ T cells from PBMCs. The cell subset or site label, as the study defines it: CD45RA+ positively selected. These receptors were collected from a young man in good health. Some clones in this sample may be carry-over from other donors' samples.

This clone appeared once. V and J are TRBV5-1 and TRBJ1-4; no definite D call. The CDR3 spans 15 residues. Per germline, CDR1 SGHRS and CDR2 YFSETQ. The ends were cut back, 5 bases at V and 0 bases at J, with 11 bases in the middle. The CDR3, as DNA: TGCGCCAGCAGTCCTAGAAAACCAACTAATGAAAAACTGTTTTTT. This codes for CASSPRKPTNEKLFF.

The chain joins TRBV6-5 to TRBJ2-1; TRBD2 matches at 12 bases. CDR1 and CDR2 (germline): MNHEY, SVGAGI. Germline trimming cut 2 bases from V and 9 bases from J; bases unmatched to any gene: 2. This CDR3 region has 14 residues. CDR3 loop: CASSYLAGGLEQFF. The CDR3 region has the DNA TGTGCCAGCAGTTACCTAGCGGGAGGGCTTGAGCAGTTCTTC.

J is TRBJ2-4 and V is TRBV25-1, with 9 bases lining up with TRBD1. The CDR3 runs 16 residues. Germline CDR1 is MGHDK and CDR2 is SYGVNS. Trimming cost V 3 bases and J 5 bases; bases outside gene matches: 8. The chain's CDR3 is CASSDPGTGRENIQYF. DNA for the CDR3: TGTGCCAGCAGTGACCCCGGGACAGGGAGGGAAAACATTCAGTACTTC.

A single count supports this clone. This chain uses TRBV6-6 with TRBJ2-7; TRBD2 might be the D (5 bases). The ends were cut back, 4 bases at V and 3 bases at J, with 13 bases in the middle. CDR1 is MNHNY, CDR2 SVGAGI, per germline (reference sequence). The CDR3 has 14 residues. The CDR3 nucleotides are TGTGCCAGCAGTTTATCGCAGCGGAGCTACGAGCAGTACTTC. It encodes CASSLSQRSYEQYF.

The chain links TRBV7-6 to TRBJ2-7; the D gene could be TRBD1 or TRBD2 (5 bases each). This CDR3 spans 14 amino acids. The germline gives CDR1 SGHVS, CDR2 FNYEAQ. Trimming cost V 4 bases and J 5 bases, with 15 bases left between them. CDR3 residues: CASSSRGVADEQYF. DNA of the CDR3: TGTGCCAGCAGCTCCAGAGGGGTGGCCGACGAGCAGTACTTC.

This clone has just one count. The J gene is TRBJ1-5, the V gene TRBV5-5; no definite D call. CDR1 SGHKS and CDR2 YYEKEE come from the germline V gene (reference sequence). Trimming shortened V by 4 bases and J by 0 bases, and 14 bases separated the two germline ends. The CDR3 runs to 16 residues. The CDR3 sequence is CASSPPYQNSNQPQHF. CDR3 nucleotide sequence: TGTGCCAGCAGCCCCCCCTATCAGAATAGCAATCAGCCCCAGCATTTT.

This chain joins TRBV7-3 and TRBJ2-5, with D possibly being TRBD1 or TRBD2 (5 bases each). CDR3 length equals 15 residues. CDR1 is SGHTA and CDR2 is FQGTGA in the germline V gene. V lost 1 base, J lost 1 base, and 10 bases lay in between. The CDR3 region has the DNA TGTGCCAGCAGCTTAATCGAGGGGCCCCAAGAGACCCAGTACTTC. Amino acids: CASSLIEGPQETQYF.

V usage is TRBV5-1 and J usage is TRBJ2-3; 7 bases are shared with TRBD1. This CDR3 is built from 16 residues. Germline-derived CDR1 and CDR2 are SGHRS and YFSETQ. V trimming: 0 bases; J trimming: 3 bases; junction bases outside the gene matches: 7. CDR3 sequence reads: CASSLEVGGGTDTQYF. CDR3 DNA: TGCGCCAGCAGCTTGGAAGTAGGGGGCGGGACAGATACGCAGTATTTT.

This chain links TRBV27 with TRBJ2-5, with D maybe TRBD2 (6 bases). The germline gives CDR1 MNHEY, CDR2 SMNVEV (reference sequence). The CDR3 is 14 amino acids. V lost 9 bases, J lost 1 base, and 15 bases lay in between. The CDR3 loop reads CASVFGGTQETQYF. CDR3 DNA sequence: TGTGCCAGTGTCTTTGGGGGGACCCAAGAGACCCAGTACTTC.

The V and J genes are TRBV29-1 and TRBJ2-1, with 7 bases that match TRBD1. Losses at the gene ends were 6 bases for V and 8 bases for J; bases not matched to a gene: 7. The CDR3 is 12 residues long. Germline V gene sequence: CDR1 SQVTM, CDR2 ANQGSEA. As DNA, the CDR3 is TGCAGCGTCGCGACCCAGGGGGATGAGCAGTTCTTC. Its protein product is CSVATQGDEQFF.

The CDR3 bases are TGTGCCAGCTCTGATTCCTACGAGCAGTACTTC. Translated, it gives CASSDSYEQYF. The V and J genes are TRBV5-6 and TRBJ2-7, with D hard to call. The V gene lost 7 bases and the J gene lost 1 base, with 6 bases spanning the gap. CDR1 SGHDT and CDR2 YYEEEE come from the germline V gene. The CDR3 has 11 residues.

The chain has TRBV19 and TRBJ2-7, with TRBD1 matching over 9 bases. Germline CDR1 and CDR2: LNHDA and SQIVND (reference sequence). The CDR3 consists of 16 residues. J lost 7 bases, V lost 3 bases, and 13 bases had no gene match. The CDR3 here is CASSIRPDRGSGEQYF. CDR3 sequence (DNA): TGTGCCAGTAGTATTCGCCCCGACAGGGGGTCCGGGGAGCAGTACTTC.

V usage is TRBV7-9 and J usage is TRBJ1-1; possible D gene TRBD1, 5 bases. Trimming cost V 4 bases and J 2 bases, with 11 bases left between them. CDR1 is SEHNR and CDR2 is FQNEAQ in the germline V gene (reference sequence). This CDR3 has 14 residues. As DNA, the CDR3 is TGTGCCAGCAGCTCCATCCGGGACAACACTGAAGCTTTCTTT. It translates to CASSSIRDNTEAFF.